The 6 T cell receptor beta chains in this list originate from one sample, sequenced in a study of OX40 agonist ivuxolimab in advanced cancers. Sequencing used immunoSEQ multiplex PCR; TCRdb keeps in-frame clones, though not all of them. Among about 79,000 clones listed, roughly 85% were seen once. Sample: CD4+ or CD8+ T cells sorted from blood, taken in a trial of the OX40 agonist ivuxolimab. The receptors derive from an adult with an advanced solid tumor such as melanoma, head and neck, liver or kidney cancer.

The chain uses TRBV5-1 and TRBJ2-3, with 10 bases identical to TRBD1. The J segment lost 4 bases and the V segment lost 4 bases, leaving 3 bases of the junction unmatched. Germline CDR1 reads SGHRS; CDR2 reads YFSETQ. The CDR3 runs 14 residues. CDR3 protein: CASSPTGGADTQYF. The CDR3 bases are TGCGCCAGCAGCCCGACAGGGGGCGCAGATACGCAGTATTTT. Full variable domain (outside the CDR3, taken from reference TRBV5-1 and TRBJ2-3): KAGVTQTPRYLIKTRGQQVTLSCSPISGHRSVSWYQQTPGQGLQFLFEYFSETQRNKGNFPGRFSGRQFSNSRSEMNVSTLELGDSALYLCASSPTGGADTQYFGPGTRLTVL.

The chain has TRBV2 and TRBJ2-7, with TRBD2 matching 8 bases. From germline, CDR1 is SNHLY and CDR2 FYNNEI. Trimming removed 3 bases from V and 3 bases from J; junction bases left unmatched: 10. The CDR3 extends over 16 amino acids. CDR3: CASSDLIGGEIYEQYF. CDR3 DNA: TGTGCCAGCAGTGACCTTATCGGGGGGGAGATCTACGAGCAGTACTTC.

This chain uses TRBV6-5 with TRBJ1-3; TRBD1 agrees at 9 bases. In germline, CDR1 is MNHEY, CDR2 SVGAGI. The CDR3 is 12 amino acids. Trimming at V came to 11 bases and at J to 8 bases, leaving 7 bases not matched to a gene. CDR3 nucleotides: TGTGCCGTTGGGACAGGGAGTTACACCATATATTTT. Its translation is CAVGTGSYTIYF.

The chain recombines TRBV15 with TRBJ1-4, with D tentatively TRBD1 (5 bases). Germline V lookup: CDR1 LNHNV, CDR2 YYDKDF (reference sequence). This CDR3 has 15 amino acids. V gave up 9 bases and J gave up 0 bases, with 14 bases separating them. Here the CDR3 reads CATGRGGATNEKLFF. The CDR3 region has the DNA TGTGCCACTGGACGAGGAGGGGCAACTAATGAAAAACTGTTTTTT.

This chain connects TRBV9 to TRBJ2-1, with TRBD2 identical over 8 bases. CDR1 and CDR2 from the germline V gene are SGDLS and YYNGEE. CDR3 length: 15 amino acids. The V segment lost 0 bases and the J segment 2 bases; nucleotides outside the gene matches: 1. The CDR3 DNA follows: TGTGCCAGCAGCGTAGGCGGGAGGACCTACAATGAGCAGTTCTTC. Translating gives CASSVGGRTYNEQFF.

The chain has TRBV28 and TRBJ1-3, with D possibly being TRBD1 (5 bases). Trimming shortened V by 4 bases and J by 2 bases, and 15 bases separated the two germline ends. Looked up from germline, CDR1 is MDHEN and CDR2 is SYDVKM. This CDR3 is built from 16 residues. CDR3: CASSSPGHSPGNTIYF. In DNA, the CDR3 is TGTGCCAGCAGTTCTCCTGGACATTCCCCTGGAAACACCATATATTTT. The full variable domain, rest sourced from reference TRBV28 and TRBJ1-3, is DVKVTQSSRYLVKRTGEKVFLECVQDMDHENMFWYRQDPGLGLRLIYFSYDVKMKEKGDIPEGYSVSREKKERFSLILESASTNQTSMYLCASSSPGHSPGNTIYFGEGSWLTVV.